This T cell receptor beta chain is from a study of human T cells and chemical hapten exposure. Time point in this sample: pre-sensitization, week 0. As for treatment: therapeutic diphenylcyclopropenone sensitization with weekly scalp DPC. From germline, CDR1 is SGHNT and CDR2 YENEEA. The CDR3 is made up of 12 amino acids. V gave up 5 bases and J gave up 9 bases, with 11 bases separating them. TCRdb processed the RACE reads anew with MiXCR; each CDR3 protein has one entry. The sample lists roughly 40,000 distinct CDR3 sequences, around 12% occurring once. The chain joins TRBV11-3 to TRBJ2-1; no reliable D call. Sequences were derived from whole blood, sampled in connection with sensitization to the hapten diphenylcyclopropenone (DPC). This receptor was taken from a woman in her twenties or thirties with alopecia areata. Some clones in this sample may be carry-over from other donors' samples. CDR3 sequence reads: CASSRNYGEQFF. CDR3 in DNA: TGTGCCAGCAGCCGTAATTATGGTGAGCAGTTCTTC.